This T cell receptor beta chain is from a study of blood T cells in healthy people across ages. The authors ran a second PCR of about 6 to 12 cycles using a sample-barcoded 5' primer and a J-beta primer mix. TCRdb reprocessed the 5' RACE reads via MiXCR and lists one record per CDR3 protein. Of 750,000 to 950,000 distinct CDR3 sequences in the sample, almost 30% are singletons; the top ten hold about 10%. Regarding the study as a whole: The lack of PBMC sorting stopped any conclusive naive versus antigen-experienced comparison.

Germline V CDR1 and CDR2: MNHEY, SMNVEV (reference sequence). J was trimmed by 6 bases and V by 7 bases; bases with no gene match: 13. This CDR3 has 15 residues. A few counts support this clonotype. No antigen is known for it. These data also featured in a second study, about T cells of mothers and their children.

The chain carries TRBV27 and TRBJ2-7, with 9 bases aligning to TRBD1. This receptor was taken from a woman in her forties in good health. Sequencing used blood. CDR3 DNA: TGTGCCAGCACCCTTCGGGACAGGGAGGAGGTCGAGCAGTACTTC. Residues: CASTLRDREEVEQYF.